This T cell receptor beta chain was found in a study of blood T cells in healthy people across ages. CDR3 size: 19 residues. Unmatched junction bases numbered 11, after V lost 6 bases and J lost 2 bases. This clonotype came up a few times. PBMCs, at least 7 million per sample, were isolated. PCR was performed a second time for about 7 to 11 cycles using a sample-barcoded 5' primer and a J-beta primer mix. From the 5' RACE reads, TCRdb called clonotypes with MiXCR, one entry per CDR3 protein. Of 650,000 or so distinct CDR3 sequences in the sample, more than 45% were seen once. This receptor was identified in a woman of 80 years or more in good health. J is TRBJ2-2 and V is TRBV12-3 or TRBV12-4; 14 nucleotides agree with TRBD2. Input material: blood. The CDR3 region is CASSLGTGLAGGNTGELFF. The CDR3 DNA is TGTGCCAGCAGCCTCGGCACCGGACTAGCGGGAGGTAACACCGGGGAGCTGTTTTTT.